The source of this TCR beta chain is a study of T-cell reconstitution after alpha-beta-depleted transplantation in children. There are 14 residues in the CDR3. This clonotype was found many times. Relative to the germline gene, one junction end is altered; a read error may explain this. TCRbeta library construction was performed incorporating unique molecular identifiers. MiXCR, applied by TCRdb to the PCR reads, yields one record per CDR3 protein. The sample yields 350,000 to 450,000 distinct CDR3 sequences, roughly 13% seen once. The material sequenced was PBMCs, taken from the stem cell graft. The chain uses TRBV12-3 or TRBV12-4 and TRBJ1-1; tentatively, D is TRBD1 (5 bases). This receptor was obtained from a human donor who donated a stem cell graft to a child with Fanconi anemia. The CDR3: CASTLLVGTQEAFF. For the CDR3, the DNA is TGTGCCAGCACTTTATTAGTTGGGACTCAAGAAGCTTTCTTT.